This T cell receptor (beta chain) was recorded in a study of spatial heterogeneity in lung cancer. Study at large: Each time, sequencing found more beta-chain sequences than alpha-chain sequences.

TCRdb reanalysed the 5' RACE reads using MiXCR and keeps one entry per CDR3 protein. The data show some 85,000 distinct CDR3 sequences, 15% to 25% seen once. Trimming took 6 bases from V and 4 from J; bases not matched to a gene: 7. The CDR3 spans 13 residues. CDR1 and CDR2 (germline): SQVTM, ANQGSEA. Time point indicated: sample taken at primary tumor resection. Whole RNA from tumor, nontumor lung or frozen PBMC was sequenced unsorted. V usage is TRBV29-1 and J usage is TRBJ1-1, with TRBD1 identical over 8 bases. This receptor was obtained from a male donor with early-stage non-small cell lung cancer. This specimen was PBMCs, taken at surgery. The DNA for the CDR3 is TGCAGCGTCAGGACAGGGCCCAGCACTGAAGCTTTCTTT. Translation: CSVRTGPSTEAFF.